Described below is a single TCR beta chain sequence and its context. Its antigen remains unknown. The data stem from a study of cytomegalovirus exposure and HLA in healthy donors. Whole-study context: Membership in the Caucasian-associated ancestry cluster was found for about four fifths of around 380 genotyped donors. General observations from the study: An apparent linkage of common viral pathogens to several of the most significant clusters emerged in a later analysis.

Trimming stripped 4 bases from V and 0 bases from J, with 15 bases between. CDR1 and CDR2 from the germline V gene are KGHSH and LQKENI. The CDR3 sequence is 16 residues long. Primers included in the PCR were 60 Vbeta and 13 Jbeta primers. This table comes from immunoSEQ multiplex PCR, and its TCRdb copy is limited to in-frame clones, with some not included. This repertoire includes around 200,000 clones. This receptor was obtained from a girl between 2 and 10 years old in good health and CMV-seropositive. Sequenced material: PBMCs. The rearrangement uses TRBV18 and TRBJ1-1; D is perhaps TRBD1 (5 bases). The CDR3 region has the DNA TGTGCCAGCTCACGGGGACGAGGAGGGCTGAACACTGAAGCTTTCTTT. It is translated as CASSRGRGGLNTEAFF.